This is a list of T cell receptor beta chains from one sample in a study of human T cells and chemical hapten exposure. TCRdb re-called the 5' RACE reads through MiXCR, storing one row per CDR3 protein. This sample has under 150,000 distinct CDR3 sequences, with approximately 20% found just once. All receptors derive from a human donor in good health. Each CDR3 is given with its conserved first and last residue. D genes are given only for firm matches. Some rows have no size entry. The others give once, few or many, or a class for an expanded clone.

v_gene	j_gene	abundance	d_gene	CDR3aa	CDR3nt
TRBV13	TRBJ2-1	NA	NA	CASSRGVNEQFF	TGTGCCAGCAGCCGGGGCGTCAATGAGCAGTTCTTC
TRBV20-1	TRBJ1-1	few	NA	CSALSGRKTEAFF	TGCAGTGCTCTTAGCGGGAGGAAAACTGAAGCTTTCTTT
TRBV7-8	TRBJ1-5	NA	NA	CASSSLRQSQPQHF	TGTGCCAGCAGCTCTTTGAGACAGTCTCAGCCCCAGCATTTT
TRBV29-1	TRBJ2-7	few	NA	CSVLGVGEEQYF	TGCAGCGTCCTGGGGGTGGGGGAAGAGCAGTACTTC
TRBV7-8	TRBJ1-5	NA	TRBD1	CASSSGQPTMNQPQHF	TGTGCCAGCAGCTCGGGACAGCCGACGATGAATCAGCCCCAGCATTTT
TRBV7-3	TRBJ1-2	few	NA	CASSPAWMRDGYTF	TGTGCCAGCAGCCCCGCCTGGATGAGGGATGGCTACACCTTC
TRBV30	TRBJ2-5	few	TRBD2	CAWMTLAGKETQYF	TGTGCCTGGATGACGCTAGCGGGAAAAGAGACCCAGTACTTC
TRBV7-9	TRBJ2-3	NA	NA	CASSWEERTSTDTQYF	TGTGCCAGCAGTTGGGAGGAGCGGACTAGCACAGATACGCAGTATTTT
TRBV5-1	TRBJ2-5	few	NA	CASSLEDSGETQYF	TGCGCCAGCAGCTTGGAGGATTCCGGAGAGACCCAGTACTTC
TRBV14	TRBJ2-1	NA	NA	CASSQGSLRYNEQFF	TGTGCCAGCAGCCAAGGGTCCCTAAGATACAATGAGCAGTTCTTC
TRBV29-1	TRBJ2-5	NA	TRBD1	CSVAQGQGAGETQYF	TGCAGCGTTGCCCAGGGACAGGGGGCAGGAGAGACCCAGTACTTC
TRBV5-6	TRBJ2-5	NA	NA	CASSPTRTAKETQYF	TGTGCCAGCAGCCCCACCCGCACGGCTAAAGAGACCCAGTACTTC
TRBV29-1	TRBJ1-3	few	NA	CSVAGLGSWQDSGNTIYF	TGCAGCGTTGCCGGATTGGGGAGTTGGCAGGACTCTGGAAACACCATATATTTT
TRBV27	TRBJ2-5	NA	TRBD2	CASSRLAEETQYF	TGTGCCAGCAGTCGACTAGCGGAAGAGACCCAGTACTTC
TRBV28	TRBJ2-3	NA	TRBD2	CASSLRGRPSGRARDTQYF	TGTGCCAGCAGTCTGAGGGGGAGACCTAGCGGGAGGGCCCGAGATACGCAGTATTTT
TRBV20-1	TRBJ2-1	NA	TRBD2	CSASGLAGGRWGEQFF	TGCAGTGCTAGCGGACTAGCGGGAGGCCGATGGGGTGAGCAGTTCTTC
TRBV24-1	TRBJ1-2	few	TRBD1	CATSLPGGGYTF	TGTGCCACCAGTTTGCCAGGGGGTGGCTACACCTTC
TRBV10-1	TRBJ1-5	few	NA	CASSEAGVNQPQHF	TGCGCCAGCAGCGAGGCAGGGGTTAATCAGCCCCAGCATTTT
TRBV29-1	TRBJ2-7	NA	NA	CSVGLGYEQYF	TGCAGCGTTGGACTAGGTTACGAGCAGTACTTC
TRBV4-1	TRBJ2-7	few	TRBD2	CASSQGLVRREGQYEQYF	TGCGCCAGCAGCCAAGGCCTGGTGAGGCGGGAGGGCCAGTACGAGCAGTACTTC
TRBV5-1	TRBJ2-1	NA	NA	CASSLVGDSYNEQFF	TGCGCCAGCAGCTTGGTGGGGGACTCCTACAATGAGCAGTTCTTC
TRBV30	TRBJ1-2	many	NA	CAWSVRTAGNYGYTF	TGTGCCTGGAGTGTACGGACAGCAGGAAACTATGGCTACACCTTC
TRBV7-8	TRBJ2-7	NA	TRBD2	CASSFTSGTTYEQYF	TGTGCCAGCAGCTTTACGAGCGGGACCACCTACGAGCAGTACTTC
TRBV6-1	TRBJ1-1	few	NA	CASKIRGVGTEAFF	TGTGCCAGCAAGATCCGGGGAGTGGGCACTGAAGCTTTCTTT
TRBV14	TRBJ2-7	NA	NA	CASSQEDADPAYF	TGTGCCAGCAGCCAAGAGGATGCGGACCCCGCATACTTC
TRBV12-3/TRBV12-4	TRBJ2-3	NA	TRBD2	CASSLSTGLALRDTQYF	TGTGCCAGCAGTTTAAGTACCGGACTAGCCCTCCGGGATACGCAGTATTTT
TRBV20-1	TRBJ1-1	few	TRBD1	CSAWDRGTNTEAFF	TGCAGTGCGTGGGACAGGGGAACCAACACTGAAGCTTTCTTT
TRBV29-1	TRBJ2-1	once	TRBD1	CSLRTRDRGRDEQFF	TGCAGCCTGAGGACCCGGGACAGGGGGCGCGATGAGCAGTTCTTC
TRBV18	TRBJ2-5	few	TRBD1	CASSQDRAETQYF	TGTGCCAGCTCCCAGGACAGGGCTGAGACCCAGTACTTC
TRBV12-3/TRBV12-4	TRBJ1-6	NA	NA	CASSLRGGGGDNSPLHF	TGTGCCAGCAGTTTGCGCGGGGGGGGAGGAGATAATTCACCCCTCCACTTT
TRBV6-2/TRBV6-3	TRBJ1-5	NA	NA	CASRPPDSPYSNQPQHF	TGTGCCAGCAGACCCCCGGACAGCCCCTATAGCAATCAGCCCCAGCATTTT
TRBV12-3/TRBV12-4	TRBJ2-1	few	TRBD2	CASRLSGSGFF	TGTGCCAGCAGACTTAGCGGGAGTGGGTTCTTC
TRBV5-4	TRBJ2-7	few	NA	CASSLTSVSRTYEQYF	TGTGCCAGCAGCTTGACCTCAGTTTCTCGTACCTACGAGCAGTACTTC
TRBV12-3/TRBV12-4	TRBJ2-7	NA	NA	CASSFAGASEQYF	TGTGCCAGCAGTTTTGCTGGCGCTTCCGAGCAGTACTTC
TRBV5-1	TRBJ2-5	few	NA	CASSLGSVAGLETQYF	TGCGCCAGCAGCTTGGGGTCTGTGGCAGGGCTTGAGACCCAGTACTTC
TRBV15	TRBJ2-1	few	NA	CATSRDGPYNEQFF	TGTGCCACCAGCAGAGATGGGCCATACAATGAGCAGTTCTTC
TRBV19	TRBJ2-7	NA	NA	CASSRGIYEQYF	TGTGCCAGTAGTAGGGGAATCTACGAGCAGTACTTC
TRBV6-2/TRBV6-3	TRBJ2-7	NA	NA	CASIPAPSSSEQYF	TGTGCCAGCATTCCAGCCCCCAGCTCGTCCGAGCAGTACTTC
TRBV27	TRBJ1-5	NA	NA	CASRISGASNQPQHF	TGTGCCAGCAGAATATCAGGGGCAAGCAATCAGCCCCAGCATTTT
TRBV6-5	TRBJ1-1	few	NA	CASSYSGRETEAFF	TGTGCCAGCAGTTACTCCGGCAGAGAGACTGAAGCTTTCTTT
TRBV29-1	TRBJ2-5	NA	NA	CSVEGPRGVALETQYF	TGCAGCGTTGAAGGCCCCCGAGGGGTTGCGCTGGAGACCCAGTACTTC
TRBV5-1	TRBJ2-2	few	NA	CASRRAGELFF	TGCGCCAGCCGCCGGGCCGGGGAGCTGTTTTTT
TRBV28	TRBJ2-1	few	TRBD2	CASSLTGTSGTLRNEQFF	TGTGCCAGCAGTCTCACCGGGACTAGCGGGACTCTGCGCAATGAGCAGTTCTTC
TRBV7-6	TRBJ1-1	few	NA	CASSSQAGTEAFF	TGTGCCAGCAGCTCCCAGGCGGGAACTGAAGCTTTCTTT
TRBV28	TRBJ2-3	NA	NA	CASTGSTDTQYF	TGTGCCAGCACCGGTAGCACAGATACGCAGTATTTT
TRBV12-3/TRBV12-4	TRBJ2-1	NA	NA	CASSWRQVGNNEQFF	TGTGCCAGCAGTTGGAGACAGGTTGGGAACAATGAGCAGTTCTTC
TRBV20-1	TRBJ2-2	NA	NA	CSARANSRYTGELFF	TGCAGTGCTAGAGCCAACTCGAGATACACCGGGGAGCTGTTTTTT
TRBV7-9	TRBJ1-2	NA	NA	CASTPKSNRAYYGYTF	TGTGCCAGCACTCCTAAGTCCAACAGGGCTTACTATGGCTACACCTTC
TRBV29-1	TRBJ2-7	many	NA	CSVEWPGAVYEQYF	TGCAGCGTTGAATGGCCGGGAGCAGTCTACGAGCAGTACTTC
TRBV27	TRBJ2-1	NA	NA	CARSLWYGYGSYNEQFF	TGTGCAAGAAGTTTATGGTACGGGTATGGGAGTTACAATGAGCAGTTCTTC